This TCR beta chain stems from a study of blood T cell repertoires in COVID-19. Study-wide context: Researchers got acute and convalescent COVID-19 samples from the United States, Italy and Spain. In each case, the material was cDNA or gDNA derived from T cells, B-cell-depleted T cells, or PBMCs.

Germline loops: CDR1 MNHNS, CDR2 SASEGT. The length of the CDR3 is 15 residues. V was pared by 2 bases and J by 5 bases, with 12 bases between. How the authors handled the data: Counts of nucleated cells, estimated from reference gene primer amplification, were obtained. The data were produced by immunoSEQ multiplex PCR, yet TCRdb's version contains in-frame clones alone and is incomplete. That table furnishes V, J and clone size, whereas the DNA furnished D and trimming. The sample has roughly 190,000 clones; around 81% are singletons. Sequences were obtained from peripheral blood. The rearrangement links TRBV6-1 to TRBJ1-4; D gene uncertain. The sequence came from a human donor with acute or convalescent COVID-19. The donor label of this sample is uncertain. As DNA, the CDR3 is TGTGCCAGCAGTGAATTGTCCAGTTGGAATGAAAAACTGTTTTTT. It yields the protein CASSELSSWNEKLFF.